These 3 T cell receptor beta chains came from one sample sequenced in a study of T cells after yellow fever vaccination. Each CDR3 protein gets one entry after TCRdb re-called the 5' RACE reads with MiXCR. The data contain some 290,000 distinct CDR3 sequences, about 10% of them singletons. Sequences were derived from CD4+ T cells sorted from PBMCs, sampled 45 days after the yellow fever booster vaccination. The receptors were sampled from a man younger than 35 who received the YFV17D yellow fever vaccine.

In this sample, this clonotype turned up a few times. This chain joins TRBV12-3 or TRBV12-4 and TRBJ1-5; unclear D gene. V lost 5 bases and J lost 7, with 12 bases in between. The CDR3 sequence is 13 residues long. CDR3 loop: CASSDRAEQPQHF. In DNA form, the CDR3 reads TGTGCCAGCAGTGATAGGGCTGAGCAGCCCCAGCATTTT.

The chain links TRBV20-1 to TRBJ1-5; 7 bases line up with TRBD1. This CDR3 has 16 amino acids. The germline V gene encodes CDR1 DFQATT and CDR2 SNEGSKA (reference sequence). J lost 5 bases, V lost 5 bases, and 15 bases had no gene match. This CDR3 is CSASRQGSGTDQPQHF. CDR3 DNA sequence: TGCAGTGCTTCTCGACAGGGCTCTGGCACGGATCAGCCCCAGCATTTT.

This clonotype has ten or more counts. V is TRBV12-3 or TRBV12-4 and J is TRBJ1-1; D perhaps matches TRBD1 (5 bases). The CDR3 runs 15 residues. Trimming left V 4 bases short and J 0 bases short, with 12 bases between. The CDR3 DNA is TGTGCCAGCAGTTCCCCTGGGGGACTGAACACTGAAGCTTTCTTT. Protein sequence: CASSSPGGLNTEAFF.